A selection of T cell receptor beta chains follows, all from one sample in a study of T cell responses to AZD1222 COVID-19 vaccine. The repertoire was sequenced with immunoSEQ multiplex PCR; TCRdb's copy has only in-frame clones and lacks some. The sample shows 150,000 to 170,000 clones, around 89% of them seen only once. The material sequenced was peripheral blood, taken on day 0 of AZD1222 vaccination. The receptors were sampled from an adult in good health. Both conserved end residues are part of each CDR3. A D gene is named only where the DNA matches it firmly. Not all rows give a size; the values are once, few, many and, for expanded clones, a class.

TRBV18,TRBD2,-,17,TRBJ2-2,TGTGCCAGCTCACCACTGAGCGGGGGCCGTAACACCGGGGAGCTGTTTTTT,CASSPLSGGRNTGELFF
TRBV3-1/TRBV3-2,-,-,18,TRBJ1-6,TGTGCCAGCAGCCTCTCGGTGGGGGACGTAGATTATAATTCACCCCTCCACTTT,CASSLSVGDVDYNSPLHF
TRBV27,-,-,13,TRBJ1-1,TGTGCCAGCAGAGGACAGTCTTTCCCTGAAGCTTTCTTT,CASRGQSFPEAFF
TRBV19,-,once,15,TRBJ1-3,TGTGCCAGTAGGACACAGGGCTCCTCTGGAAACACCATATATTTT,CASRTQGSSGNTIYF
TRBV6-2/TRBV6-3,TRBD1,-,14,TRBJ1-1,TGTGCCAGCAGCCAGGGACAGTGGAACACTGAAGCTTTCTTT,CASSQGQWNTEAFF
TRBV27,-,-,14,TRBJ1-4,TGTGCCAGCAGTCTCCGGGGACCGGTTGAAAAACTGTTTTTT,CASSLRGPVEKLFF
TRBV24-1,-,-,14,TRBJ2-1,TGTGCCACCAGTGATCCCCCGGTGTCCAATGAGCAGTTCTTC,CATSDPPVSNEQFF
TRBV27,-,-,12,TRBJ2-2,TGTGCCAGCAGTTTAGGGACCGGGGAGCTGTTTTTT,CASSLGTGELFF
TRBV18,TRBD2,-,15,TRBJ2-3,TGTGCCAGCTCAACGACGCGGGGGGCCGTAGATACGCAGTATTTT,CASSTTRGAVDTQYF
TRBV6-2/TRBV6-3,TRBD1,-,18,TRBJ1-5,TGTGCCAGCAGTTACCGGGGACAGGGGGCTTATAGCAATCAGCCCCAGCATTTT,CASSYRGQGAYSNQPQHF
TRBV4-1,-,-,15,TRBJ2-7,TGCGCCAGCAGCCAAGACCTATTGAGCTCCTACGAGCAGTACTTC,CASSQDLLSSYEQYF
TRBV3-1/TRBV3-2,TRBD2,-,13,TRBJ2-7,TGTGCCAGCAGCCCGACTAGCCCCTACGAGCAGTACTTC,CASSPTSPYEQYF
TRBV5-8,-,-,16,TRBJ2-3,TGTGCCAGCAGCCGAGGGGCGCTCCGGGGCACAGATACGCAGTATTTT,CASSRGALRGTDTQYF
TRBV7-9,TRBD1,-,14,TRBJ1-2,TGTGCCAGCAGCCCTCGACAGGGACACTATGGCTACACCTTC,CASSPRQGHYGYTF
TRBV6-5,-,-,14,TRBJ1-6,TGTGCCAGCAGAAAACAGGGTGCGAATTCACCCCTCCACTTT,CASRKQGANSPLHF
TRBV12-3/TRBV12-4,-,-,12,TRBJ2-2,TGTGCCAGCAGTTCAGACACCGGGGAGCTGTTTTTT,CASSSDTGELFF
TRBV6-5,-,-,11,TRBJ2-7,TGTGCCACCGGGGCGGCCTACGAGCAGTACTTC,CATGAAYEQYF
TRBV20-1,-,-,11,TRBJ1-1,TGCAGTGCTAGACGTAACCTTGAAGCTTTCTTT,CSARRNLEAFF
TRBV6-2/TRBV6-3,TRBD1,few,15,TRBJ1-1,TGTGCCAGCAGTGCCTTGGGACAGGGGGGCACTGAAGCTTTCTTT,CASSALGQGGTEAFF
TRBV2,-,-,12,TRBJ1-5,TGTGCCAGCGCGGCTCCTAATCAGCCCCAGCATTTT,CASAAPNQPQHF
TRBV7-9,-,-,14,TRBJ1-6,TGTGCCAGCAGCTTAGTACAGGGTTTCTCACCCCTCCACTTT,CASSLVQGFSPLHF
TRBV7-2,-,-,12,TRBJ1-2,TGTGCCAGCAGCTCTTATAACTATGGCTACACCTTC,CASSSYNYGYTF
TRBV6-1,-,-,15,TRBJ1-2,TGTGCCAGCAGTGAAATGGGGACTCCAATGGGTGGCTACACCTTC,CASSEMGTPMGGYTF
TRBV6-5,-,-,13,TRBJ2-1,TGTGCCAGCAGCCAGGCAGGGAGCGATGAGCAGTTCTTC,CASSQAGSDEQFF
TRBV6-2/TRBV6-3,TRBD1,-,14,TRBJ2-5,TGTGCCAGCAGCGAGAACAGGGGGTCAGAGACCCAGTACTTC,CASSENRGSETQYF
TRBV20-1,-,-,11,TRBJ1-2,TGCAGTGCTACGAACCCCAATGGCTACACCTTC,CSATNPNGYTF
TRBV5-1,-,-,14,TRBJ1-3,TGCGCCAGCAGCTTGGCAGGGCCTGGAAACACCATATATTTT,CASSLAGPGNTIYF
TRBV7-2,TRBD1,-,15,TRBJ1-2,TGTGCCAGCAGGAGAACCGGGACAGGGGACTATGGCTACACCTTC,CASRRTGTGDYGYTF
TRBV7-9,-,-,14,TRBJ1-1,TGTGCCAGCAGCTCCCTGGACGCGAACACTGAAGCTTTCTTT,CASSSLDANTEAFF
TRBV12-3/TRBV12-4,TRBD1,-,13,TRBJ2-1,TGTGCCAGCAGTCACAGGGGGGTCAATGAGCAGTTCTTC,CASSHRGVNEQFF
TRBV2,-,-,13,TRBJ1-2,TGTGCCAGCAGTGAAGACTCTTGGTATGGCTACACCTTC,CASSEDSWYGYTF
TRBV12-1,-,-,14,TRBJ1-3,TGTGCCAGCAGCTCCGACAGGGCTGGAAACACCATATATTTT,CASSSDRAGNTIYF
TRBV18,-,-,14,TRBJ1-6,TGTGCCAGCTCACCAGGGTTCGATAATTCACCCCTCCACTTT,CASSPGFDNSPLHF
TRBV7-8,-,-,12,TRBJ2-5,TGTGCCAGCAGCCAACCAAAAGAGACCCAGTACTTC,CASSQPKETQYF
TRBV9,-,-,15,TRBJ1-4,TGTGCCAGCAGCGTAGGGAGGGGTGATGGTGAAAAACTGTTTTTT,CASSVGRGDGEKLFF
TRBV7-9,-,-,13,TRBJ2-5,TGTGCCAGCAGCCCCAACGCTGCCGAGACCCAGTACTTC,CASSPNAAETQYF
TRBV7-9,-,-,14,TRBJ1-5,TGTGCCAGCAGCTCGTCGGTTGGAAAGCAGCCCCAGCATTTT,CASSSSVGKQPQHF
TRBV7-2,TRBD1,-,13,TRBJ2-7,TGTGCCAGCAGCTTAAACAGGGGCTACGAGCAGTACTTC,CASSLNRGYEQYF
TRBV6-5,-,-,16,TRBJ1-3,TGTGCCAGCAGTTACGGACAAAGAATCTCTGGAAACACCATATATTTT,CASSYGQRISGNTIYF
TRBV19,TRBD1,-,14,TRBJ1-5,TGTGCCAGTTCTGCGACAGGGGCGGCTCAGCCCCAGCATTTT,CASSATGAAQPQHF
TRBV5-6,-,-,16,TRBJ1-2,TGTGCCAGCAGCTTGTATTCGTCAGGGACTACGGGAGGCTACACCTTC,CASSLYSSGTTGGYTF
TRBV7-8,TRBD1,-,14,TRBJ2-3,TGTGCCAGCAGCCGTACCTATTCCGGGACAGCGCAGTATTTT,CASSRTYSGTAQYF
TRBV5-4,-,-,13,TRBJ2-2,TGTGCCGGAGGGGCCGCGAACACCGGGGAGCTGTTTTTT,CAGGAANTGELFF
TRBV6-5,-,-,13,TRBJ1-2,TGTGCCAGCCGGGTGAGGTCTAACTATGGCTACACCTTC,CASRVRSNYGYTF
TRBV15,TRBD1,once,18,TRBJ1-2,TGTGCCACCAGCAGAGATCCAGGACGGAGACAGGGGGCGAATGGCTACACCTTC,CATSRDPGRRQGANGYTF
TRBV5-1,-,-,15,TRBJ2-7,TGCGCCAGCACCCCCGGAGGTATAGCCGCCTACGAGCAGTACTTC,CASTPGGIAAYEQYF
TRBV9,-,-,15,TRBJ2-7,TGTGCCAGCAGCGTAGACCCAGTGGGGTTTGACGAGCAGTACTTC,CASSVDPVGFDEQYF
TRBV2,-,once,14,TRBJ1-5,TGTGCCAGCAGCTCCGGGGGCTCCGGTGGGCCCCAGCATTTT,CASSSGGSGGPQHF
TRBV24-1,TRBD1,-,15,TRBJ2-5,TGTGCCACCAGTGAGGGAGGGACAGGGCAAGAGACCCAGTACTTC,CATSEGGTGQETQYF
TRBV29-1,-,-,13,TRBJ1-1,TGCAGCGCCAGAGGGGCAGTGAACACTGAAGCTTTCTTT,CSARGAVNTEAFF
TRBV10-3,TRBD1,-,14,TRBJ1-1,TGTGCCATCAGTCCTTCGACAGGGGAGGCTGAAGCTTTCTTT,CAISPSTGEAEAFF
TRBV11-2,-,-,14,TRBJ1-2,TGTGCCAGCAGCTTAGACTTGCCGGGGCTTGGCTACACCTTC,CASSLDLPGLGYTF
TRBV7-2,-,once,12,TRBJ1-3,TGTGCCAGCAGTCCCCTAGCGAACACCATATATTTT,CASSPLANTIYF
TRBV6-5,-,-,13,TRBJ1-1,TGTGCCAGCAGTCCTACCCCGGGGGCTAGAGCTTTCTTT,CASSPTPGARAFF
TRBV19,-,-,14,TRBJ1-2,TGTGCCAGTAGTCCAACTGGGGGGGCGAGGGGCTACACCTTC,CASSPTGGARGYTF